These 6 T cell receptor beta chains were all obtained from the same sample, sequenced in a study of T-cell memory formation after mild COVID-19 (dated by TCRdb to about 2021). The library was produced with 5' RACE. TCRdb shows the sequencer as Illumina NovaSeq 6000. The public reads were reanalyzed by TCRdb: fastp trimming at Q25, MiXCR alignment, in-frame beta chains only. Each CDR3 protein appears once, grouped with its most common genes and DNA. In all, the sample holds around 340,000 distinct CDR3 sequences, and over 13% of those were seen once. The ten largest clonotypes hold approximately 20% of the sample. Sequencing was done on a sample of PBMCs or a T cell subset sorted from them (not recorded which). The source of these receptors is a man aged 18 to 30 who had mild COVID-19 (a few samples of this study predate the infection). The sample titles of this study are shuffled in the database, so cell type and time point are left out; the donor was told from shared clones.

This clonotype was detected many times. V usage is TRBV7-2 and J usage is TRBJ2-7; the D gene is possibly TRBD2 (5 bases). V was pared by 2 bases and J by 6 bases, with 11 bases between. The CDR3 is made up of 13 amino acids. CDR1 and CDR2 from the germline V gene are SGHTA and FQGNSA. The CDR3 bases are TGTGCCAGCAGCTTATTCCGACGGGGCGAGCAGTACTTC. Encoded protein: CASSLFRRGEQYF.

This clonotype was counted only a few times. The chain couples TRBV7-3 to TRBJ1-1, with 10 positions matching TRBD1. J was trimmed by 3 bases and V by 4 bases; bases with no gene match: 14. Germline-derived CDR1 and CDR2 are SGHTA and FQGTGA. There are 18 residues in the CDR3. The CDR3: CASSSYPGQGDGDTEAFF. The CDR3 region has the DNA TGTGCCAGCAGCTCATATCCCGGACAGGGGGATGGGGACACTGAAGCTTTCTTT.

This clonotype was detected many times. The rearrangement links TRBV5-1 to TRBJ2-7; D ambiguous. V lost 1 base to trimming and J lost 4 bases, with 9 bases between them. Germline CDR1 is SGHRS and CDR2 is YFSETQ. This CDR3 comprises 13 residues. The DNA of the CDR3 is TGCGCCAGCAGCTTGATGGTCGGGTACGAGCAGTACTTC. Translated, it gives CASSLMVGYEQYF.

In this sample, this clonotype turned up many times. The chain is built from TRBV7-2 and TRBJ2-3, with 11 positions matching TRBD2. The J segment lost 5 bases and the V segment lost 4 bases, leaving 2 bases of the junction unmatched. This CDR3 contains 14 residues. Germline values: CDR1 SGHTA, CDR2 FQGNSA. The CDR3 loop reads CASSSLAGGDTQYF. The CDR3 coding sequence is TGTGCCAGCAGCTCCCTAGCGGGGGGAGATACGCAGTATTTT.

The CDR3 spells CASSLSRQAYEQYF. The CDR3 nucleotides read TGTGCCAGCAGTTTATCTAGACAGGCCTACGAGCAGTACTTC. The chain uses TRBV27 and TRBJ2-7, with D possibly being TRBD1 (6 bases). Germline assignment: CDR1 MNHEY and CDR2 SMNVEV (reference sequence). Trimming left V 0 bases short and J 2 bases short, with 8 bases between. The CDR3 is made up of 14 amino acids.

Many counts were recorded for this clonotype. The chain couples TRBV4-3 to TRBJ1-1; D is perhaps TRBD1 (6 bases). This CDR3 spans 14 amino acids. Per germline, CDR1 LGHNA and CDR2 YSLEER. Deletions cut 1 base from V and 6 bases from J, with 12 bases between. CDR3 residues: CASSQGGQGPEAFF. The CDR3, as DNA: TGCGCCAGCAGCCAAGGGGGGCAGGGCCCTGAAGCTTTCTTT.